This T cell receptor beta chain was found in a study of T cell repertoires in cytomegalovirus infection. Study in general: Evidence of both CMV infection and a matching HLA type came from public TCR beta signatures.

One entry per CDR3 protein, called by TCRdb with MiXCR from the reads. In the table there are about 130,000 distinct CDR3 sequences, over 25% of which are singletons. In the case of this clonotype: The target antigen is unknown.

Per germline, CDR1 SGHRS and CDR2 YFSETQ. The CDR3 is 14 amino acids. The germline V and J ends were trimmed by 0 bases and 6 bases, with 9 bases remaining between them. This chain uses TRBV5-1 with TRBJ2-2; D perhaps matches TRBD2 (5 bases). The clonotype was recovered from a human donor in good health (CMV status not recorded). Some clones in this sample may be carry-over from other donors' samples. Specimen: CD8+ T cells from cultured PBMCs, collected from culture after CMV antigen stimulation. The chain's CDR3 is CASSLDGVPGELFF. CDR3 nucleotides: TGCGCCAGCAGCTTGGACGGGGTTCCCGGGGAGCTGTTTTTT.